This T cell receptor (beta chain) was recovered during a study of CXCR3-negative and CXCR3-positive naive CD8 T cells. Naive CD8+ T lymphocytes were specified as CD45RO-CCR7+CD27+CD95-. Preparation of TRB cDNA libraries relied on 5' RACE carrying UMI labels. TCRdb re-called the 5' RACE reads and gives one entry per CDR3 protein, without DNA. The ten top clones account for 2.5%, within a sample of under 50,000 distinct CDR3 sequences. The germline V gene has CDR1 MGHDK and CDR2 SYGVNS. CDR3 length: 13 residues. The origin of this receptor is a human donor in good health. Some clones in this sample may be carry-over from other donors' samples. Sequences were obtained from naive CXCR3- CD8+ T cells from blood. Sample subset: CD45RO-CCR7+CD27+CD95- naive CD8+ T cells lacking CXCR3 (TNR3-). The genes are TRBV25-1 and TRBJ2-7. CDR3 sequence: CASSESGSYEQYF.